Here is one TCR beta chain with its context. What it binds is unknown. Sequencing of DNA taken from cultured CD4+ T cells relied on the Oncomine TCR Beta short-read assay. MiXCR was run by TCRdb on the PCR reads, yielding one entry per CDR3 protein. This sample has some 13,000 distinct CDR3 sequences, with around 64% found just once. The sample is drawn from a study of vaccination and CD4 T cells after COVID-19. Regarding treatment: approximately 9-day PBMC culture with coronavirus spike peptide pools or control peptides (ViraFEST assay). This CDR3 has 13 amino acids. Trimming pared 6 bases from V and 2 bases from J, leaving 9 bases between. In germline, CDR1 is MNHNS, CDR2 SASEGT.

This specimen was CD4+ T cells from blood, cultured in vitro, taken before SARS-CoV-2 vaccination. The receptor's source is a human donor who had recovered from COVID-19. The chain employs TRBV6-1 and TRBJ2-3; TRBD2 is a possible D gene (6 bases). The CDR3 region has the DNA TGTGCCAGCAGGTGGACTACCACAGATACGCAGTATTTT. It encodes CASRWTTTDTQYF.